The 10 T cell receptor beta chains below were found in one sample sequenced in a study of tumor-infiltrating lymphocytes in primary liver carcinoma. Constant-region priming of around 500 ng total RNA yielded TCR beta cDNA. Construction of TCR beta libraries relied on three successive nested multiplex PCR rounds employing slightly modified ARM-PCR. The first two PCR rounds used TRBV1-TRBV30 primers with a Cbeta primer, nine to ten cycles each. One entry per CDR3 protein, called by TCRdb with MiXCR from the multiplex PCR reads. The sample contains roughly 190,000 distinct CDR3 sequences, around four fifths of which appear only once. Co-extraction yielded RNA and DNA from about 20-30 mg of unsorted bulk tissue. Sequencing used tumor tissue from primary liver carcinoma. The source is a man aged 35 to 55 with primary liver carcinoma and hepatitis B virus infection.

A note on this clonotype: Compared with germline, one end of the junction differs, possibly owing to a read error. The rearrangement links TRBV5-6 to TRBJ1-3; 8 positions agree with TRBD1. CDR1 SGHDT and CDR2 YYEEEE come from the germline V gene. CDR3 length: 16 amino acids. CDR3 DNA sequence: TGTGCCAGCAGCTTGGGGACAGGGACTATTGGAAACACTATATATTTT. Its protein is CASSLGTGTIGNTIYF.

To note about this clonotype: Relative to the germline gene, one junction end is altered; a read error may explain this. CDR3 bases: TGTGCCAGCAGTTACGGTCTGAACATTGAAGCTTTGTTT. Protein: CASSYGLNIEALF. The chain employs TRBV6-2 or TRBV6-3 and TRBJ1-1; D gene ambiguous. Germline-derived CDR1 and CDR2 are MNHEY and SVGEGT. The CDR3 runs to 13 residues.

Only one count was recorded for this clonotype. The DNA for the CDR3 is TGCAGCGTTGGTAAGGGACCGCCCATTGAGCAGTTCTTC. Translated: CSVGKGPPIEQFF. The V call is TRBV29-1, the J call TRBJ2-1, with D perhaps TRBD1 or TRBD2 (5 bases each). Germline CDR1 SQVTM, CDR2 ANQGSEA. CDR3 size: 13 residues. Trimming left V 4 bases short and J 9 bases short, with 16 bases between.

Details on this clonotype: This CDR3 fails to terminate in the conserved phenylalanine or tryptophan, so it likely reflects a read error. The chain employs TRBV11-2 and TRBJ2-2; D is undetermined. CDR1 is SGHAT and CDR2 is FQNNGV in the germline V gene. The CDR3 has 14 residues. CDR3 in amino acids: CASSIDSDTGELFL. CDR3 nucleotide sequence: TGTGCCAGCAGCATAGACTCGGATACCGGGGAGCTGTTTCTT.

In regard to this clonotype: Being one base from a much bigger clone, this may be a read error. V gene TRBV13 combines with J gene TRBJ1-2; D possibly corresponds to TRBD1 (5 bases). Germline-derived CDR1 and CDR2 are PRHDT and FYEKMQ (reference sequence). CDR3 size: 13 residues. The CDR3 DNA reads as TGTGCCGGCAGCCCAGTTACAGGCAGTGGCTACACCTTC. It translates to CAGSPVTGSGYTF.

The genes are TRBV11-2 and TRBJ2-1, with 9 bases aligning to TRBD2. The germline CDR1 and CDR2 sequences are SGHAT and FQNNGV. The CDR3 sequence is 16 residues long. In DNA, the CDR3 is TGTGTCAGTACAAGTAGCGGGAGCCCACAAAGCTATGAGCAGTTCTTC. As protein: CVSTSSGSPQSYEQFF. The full variable domain, rest sourced from reference TRBV11-2 and TRBJ2-1, is EAGVAQSPRYKIIEKRQSVAFWCNPISGHATLYWYQQILGQGPKLLIQFQNNGVVDDSQLPKDRFSAERLKGVDSTLKIQPAKLEDSAVYLCVSTSSGSPQSYEQFFGPGTRLTVL.

The table lists this clonotype with a few counts. This chain connects TRBV11-2 to TRBJ2-5; D may correspond to TRBD1 or TRBD2 (5 bases each). Germline V gene sequence: CDR1 SGHAT, CDR2 FQNNGV. The CDR3 covers 18 residues. Trimming stripped 9 bases from V and 5 bases from J, with 31 bases between. CDR3 DNA sequence: TGTGCCAGTAGTCCTAGCTCAATCCAGGGTAGTGGGCGGGAGACCCAGTACTTC. Its protein product is CASSPSSIQGSGRETQYF.

The rearrangement joins TRBV11-2 to TRBJ2-1, with D unclear. This CDR3 region has 13 residues. V lost 4 bases to trimming and J lost 10 bases, with 14 bases between them. From germline, CDR1 is SGHAT and CDR2 FQNNGV. The CDR3 DNA reads as TGTGCCAGCAGCTCCACTTCGGGTCAAGAGCAGTTCTTC. Protein product: CASSSTSGQEQFF.

Note on this clonotype: This likely comes from a read error, as the CDR3 has no conserved phenylalanine or tryptophan at its end. No DNA is shown, since the ends of the CDR3 on it are uncertain; the CDR3 is the one TCRdb lists. The rearrangement joins TRBV29-1 to TRBJ2-5; the D call TRBD1 from the table was never checked on the DNA. The CDR3 has 14 amino acids, counting both end residues. Germline loops: CDR1 SQVTM, CDR2 ANQGSEA. The CDR3 loop is CSVEDVGQGETQNL.

The rearrangement uses TRBV6-1 and TRBJ2-1; D is possibly TRBD2 (6 bases). The length of the CDR3 is 15 residues. The germline V gene has CDR1 MNHNS and CDR2 SASEGT. Here the CDR3 reads CVRGTGTTSSDEQFF. For the CDR3, the DNA is TGTGTCAGAGGAACCGGGACCACATCTAGCGATGAGCAGTTCTTC.